These 23 T cell receptor beta chains came from one sample sequenced in a study of blood T cell repertoires in COVID-19. The data were produced by immunoSEQ multiplex PCR, yet TCRdb's version contains in-frame clones alone and is incomplete. The table records around 240,000 clones, 85% of them present only once. Sequenced material: peripheral blood. The receptors were sampled from a man aged 40-50 years with acute or convalescent COVID-19.

The V and J genes are TRBV20-1 and TRBJ1-2, with TRBD1 identical over 7 bases. With V trimmed by 3 bases and J by 4 bases, 8 bases remained unmatched. The CDR3 consists of 14 residues. Germline loops: CDR1 DFQATT, CDR2 SNEGSKA (reference sequence). The CDR3 loop reads CSASLDYRGYGYTF. DNA for the CDR3: TGCAGTGCTAGTTTAGATTACAGGGGCTATGGCTACACCTTC.

The chain carries TRBV18 and TRBJ1-5; no clear D gene. CDR1 and CDR2 from the germline V gene are KGHSH and LQKENI. The V end was cut by 3 bases, the J end by 3 bases, with 6 bases between. This CDR3 has 13 residues. Here the CDR3 reads CASSPGFNQPQHF. The CDR3 region has the DNA TGTGCCAGCTCACCGGGCTTCAATCAGCCCCAGCATTTT. Combining the CDR3 with reference TRBV18 and TRBJ1-5 gives the whole variable domain NAGVMQNPRHLVRRRGQEARLRCSPMKGHSHVYWYRQLPEEGLKFMVYLQKENIIDESGMPKERFSAEFPKEGPSILRIQQVVRGDSAAYFCASSPGFNQPQHFGDGTRLSIL.

The chain carries TRBV7-2 and TRBJ1-2; D unresolved. The V gene lost 0 bases and the J gene lost 4 bases, with 15 bases spanning the gap. This CDR3 has 16 residues. Looked up from germline, CDR1 is SGHTA and CDR2 is FQGNSA. CDR3 coding DNA: TGTGCCAGCAGCTTAGCGCAGGAACGAGTGGGCTATGGCTACACCTTC. This translates into CASSLAQERVGYGYTF.

V gene TRBV27 combines with J gene TRBJ1-1, with 7 bases identical to TRBD1. The CDR3 runs 13 residues. V shed 2 bases, J shed 4 bases, and the junction held 1 base outside the gene matches. The germline V gene encodes CDR1 MNHEY and CDR2 SMNVEV (reference sequence). The CDR3 is CASSLKGATEAFF. The CDR3 DNA reads as TGTGCCAGCAGTTTAAAGGGGGCCACTGAAGCTTTCTTT.

V gene TRBV6-5 combines with J gene TRBJ1-3; TRBD1 is a possible D gene (6 bases). The CDR3 covers 14 residues. The ends were cut back, 0 bases at V and 6 bases at J, with 9 bases in the middle. Looked up from germline, CDR1 is MNHEY and CDR2 is SVGAGI. CDR3 nucleotide sequence: TGTGCCAGCAGTTACTCGGCAGGGGAAAACACCATATATTTT. This gives the protein CASSYSAGENTIYF.

This clone was seen more than once but under ten times. The gene calls are TRBV7-2 and TRBJ2-1; weak D call: TRBD2 (5 bases). Germline V gene lookup returns CDR1 SGHTA and CDR2 FQGNSA. The length of the CDR3 is 16 residues. Trimming cost V 0 bases and J 0 bases, with 9 bases left between them. The CDR3 spells CASSLAGSGSYNEQFF. As DNA, the CDR3 is TGTGCCAGCAGCTTAGCGGGGAGCGGCTCCTACAATGAGCAGTTCTTC.

The chain is built from TRBV5-8 and TRBJ2-7; weak D call: TRBD1 (6 bases). Germline V gene sequence: CDR1 SGHTS, CDR2 YDEGEE. The germline V and J ends were trimmed by 4 bases and 2 bases, with 13 bases remaining between them. This CDR3 has 14 residues. The CDR3 DNA sequence: TGTGCCAGCAGCCTCCGACAGGCCCCCTACGAGCAGTACTTC. It encodes CASSLRQAPYEQYF.

This clone was seen a few times. The J gene is TRBJ1-2, the V gene TRBV5-4, with a possible D match to TRBD1 (6 bases). Germline V gene data show CDR1 as SGHNT and CDR2 as YYREEE (reference sequence). Trimming cost V 5 bases and J 0 bases, with 14 bases left between them. The CDR3 consists of 15 residues. The CDR3 is CASRSGQHTNYGYTF. The CDR3 DNA is TGTGCCAGCAGATCCGGACAGCACACTAACTATGGCTACACCTTC.

The rearrangement uses TRBV2 and TRBJ2-1; TRBD2 agrees at 11 bases. V trimming: 7 bases; J trimming: 3 bases; junction bases outside the gene matches: 2. CDR3 length: 14 residues. Germline values: CDR1 SNHLY, CDR2 FYNNEI. DNA of the CDR3: TGTGCCAGCATTGGGACTAGCGGCTACAATGAGCAGTTCTTC. Translating gives CASIGTSGYNEQFF.

This chain uses TRBV6-2 or TRBV6-3 with TRBJ1-4; 11 nucleotides match TRBD1. CDR1 and CDR2 from the germline V gene are MNHEY and SVGEGT. The V and J ends lost 5 bases and 8 bases, in that order; junction bases with no gene match: 4. CDR3 size: 14 residues. As DNA, the CDR3 is TGTGCCAGCAGTAGGACAGGGGGCCGAGAAAAACTGTTTTTT. Translation gives CASSRTGGREKLFF.

The genes are TRBV5-1 and TRBJ2-7, with D possibly matching TRBD2 (5 bases). CDR3 length: 19 amino acids. Germline assignment: CDR1 SGHRS and CDR2 YFSETQ. The V and J ends lost 4 bases and 1 base respectively, with 27 bases between them. CDR3 DNA sequence: TGCGCCAGCAGCCCGAAACTAGGTCCCACATCCACCCTTTCCTACGAGCAGTACTTC. Translated: CASSPKLGPTSTLSYEQYF. Based on the CDR3 plus reference TRBV5-1 and TRBJ2-7, the full variable domain is KAGVTQTPRYLIKTRGQQVTLSCSPISGHRSVSWYQQTPGQGLQFLFEYFSETQRNKGNFPGRFSGRQFSNSRSEMNVSTLELGDSALYLCASSPKLGPTSTLSYEQYFGPGTRLTVT.

The genes are TRBV5-6 and TRBJ1-6; 7 bases align to TRBD1. The CDR3 has 14 amino acids. Germline-derived CDR1 and CDR2 are SGHDT and YYEEEE. After removal of 5 bases from V and 7 bases from J, the junction contained 6 bases not matched to a gene. The CDR3 sequence is CASSEGQRNSPLHF. The CDR3 DNA sequence: TGTGCCAGCAGTGAGGGACAGAGGAATTCACCCCTCCACTTT.

V is TRBV28 and J is TRBJ1-1, with 7 bases fitting TRBD1. CDR3 length: 18 residues. With V trimmed by 8 bases and J by 11 bases, 29 bases remained unmatched. Germline V gene data show CDR1 as MDHEN and CDR2 as SYDVKM. CDR3: CASGFDLPTGQEHPWAFF. DNA for the CDR3: TGTGCCAGCGGGTTCGACTTACCGACTGGACAGGAGCATCCATGGGCTTTCTTT.

The V and J genes are TRBV27 and TRBJ2-1, with a tentative D call TRBD1 (5 bases). V was trimmed by 6 bases and J by 3 bases, leaving 12 bases between them. From germline, CDR1 is MNHEY and CDR2 SMNVEV (reference sequence). There are 14 residues in the CDR3. CDR3 sequence: CASRSGPSYNEQFF. In DNA form, the CDR3 reads TGTGCCAGCAGATCAGGGCCCAGCTACAATGAGCAGTTCTTC.

This clone was seen a single time. The CDR3 protein is CASRKTQGAVYTEAFF. In DNA, the CDR3 is TGTGCCAGCAGGAAGACACAGGGGGCAGTGTACACTGAAGCTTTCTTT. The rearrangement links TRBV5-8 to TRBJ1-1; TRBD1 aligns across 9 bases. The trim removed 5 bases at V and 3 bases at J, leaving 11 bases unmatched. The germline gives CDR1 SGHTS, CDR2 YDEGEE. This CDR3 has 16 amino acids.

This rearrangement joins TRBV7-6 to TRBJ2-5; 13 bases fit TRBD2. Germline V gene data show CDR1 as SGHVS and CDR2 as FNYEAQ. V gave up 4 bases and J gave up 5 bases; unmatched junction bases: 10. CDR3 length: 17 residues. CDR3 in amino acids: CASSSGLAGTRGETQYF. The CDR3, as DNA: TGTGCCAGCAGCTCGGGACTAGCGGGGACTAGGGGGGAGACCCAGTACTTC. Full variable domain (missing parts from reference TRBV7-6 and TRBJ2-5): GAGVSQSPRYKVTKRGQDVALRCDPISGHVSLYWYRQALGQGPEFLTYFNYEAQQDKSGLPNDRFSAERPEGSISTLTIQRTEQRDSAMYRCASSSGLAGTRGETQYFGPGTRLLVL.

Regarding this clone: This sample includes further DNA sequences coding for the same CDR3. This chain uses TRBV2 with TRBJ1-6; a possible D gene is TRBD1 (5 bases). CDR3 length: 13 amino acids. V gave up 4 bases and J gave up 10 bases, with 11 bases separating them. CDR1 is SNHLY and CDR2 is FYNNEI in the germline V gene. The CDR3 sequence: CASSGQGGSPLHF. DNA of the CDR3: TGTGCCAGCAGTGGGCAGGGCGGCTCACCCCTCCACTTT. Full variable domain (outside the CDR3, taken from reference TRBV2 and TRBJ1-6): EPEVTQTPSHQVTQMGQEVILRCVPISNHLYFYWYRQILGQKVEFLVSFYNNEISEKSEIFDDQFSVERPDGSNFTLKIRSTKLEDSAMYFCASSGQGGSPLHFGNGTRLTVT.

The gene calls are TRBV5-1 and TRBJ2-7; no definite D call. This CDR3 has 14 amino acids. Trimming removed 0 bases from V and 0 bases from J, with 7 bases in between. Germline V gene data show CDR1 as SGHRS and CDR2 as YFSETQ. CDR3 protein: CASSLVTASYEQYF. CDR3 in DNA: TGCGCCAGCAGCTTGGTTACAGCCTCCTACGAGCAGTACTTC.

The chain combines TRBV11-3 with TRBJ2-3; D may be TRBD2 (5 bases). In germline, CDR1 is SGHNT, CDR2 YENEEA. CDR3 size: 13 residues. Trimming took 4 bases from V and 6 from J, leaving 11 bases between them. The CDR3 bases are TGTGCCAGCAGCTCCAGACTAACCGATACGCAGTATTTT. Encoded protein: CASSSRLTDTQYF.

This chain links TRBV25-1 with TRBJ1-1; 7 bases agree with TRBD1. With 5 bases clipped from V and 3 bases from J, the junction kept 9 bases outside the gene matches. The germline CDR1 and CDR2 sequences are MGHDK and SYGVNS. The CDR3 runs 15 residues. The CDR3 region has the DNA TGTGCCAGCAGTAACAGGGGAGCGGGCGACACTGAAGCTTTCTTT. As protein: CASSNRGAGDTEAFF. The complete variable domain, with remaining parts taken from reference TRBV25-1 and TRBJ1-1, reads EADIYQTPRYLVIGTGKKITLECSQTMGHDKMYWYQQDPGMELHLIHYSYGVNSTEKGDLSSESTVSRIRTEHFPLTLESARPSHTSQYLCASSNRGAGDTEAFFGQGTRLTVV.

The V gene is TRBV2, the J gene TRBJ1-4, with 8 bases matching TRBD1. CDR3 length: 14 residues. Losses at the gene ends were 7 bases for V and 5 bases for J; bases not matched to a gene: 6. Germline V gives CDR1 SNHLY, CDR2 FYNNEI. The CDR3 sequence is CASTQGQVNEKLFF. The CDR3 DNA reads as TGTGCCAGCACCCAGGGACAGGTCAATGAAAAACTGTTTTTT.

CDR3 DNA: TGTGCCAGTGCCCGCACAGGAGCTAACTATGGCTACACCTTC. Amino acids: CASARTGANYGYTF. V and J are TRBV19 and TRBJ1-2; D is possibly TRBD1 (5 bases). The V and J ends lost 8 bases and 0 bases respectively, with 13 bases between them. Germline assignment: CDR1 LNHDA and CDR2 SQIVND (reference sequence). The CDR3 contains 14 residues.

The chain recombines TRBV5-5 with TRBJ1-1; D is unresolved. Trimming removed 3 bases from V and 1 base from J, with 10 bases in between. The germline V gene has CDR1 SGHKS and CDR2 YYEKEE (reference sequence). The CDR3 loop spans 14 amino acids. This CDR3 reads CASSSNSGNTEAFF. CDR3 bases: TGTGCCAGCAGCTCCAATTCGGGGAACACTGAAGCTTTCTTT. Supplemented by reference TRBV5-5 and TRBJ1-1, the full variable domain reads DAGVTQSPTHLIKTRGQQVTLRCSPISGHKSVSWYQQVLGQGPQFIFQYYEKEERGRGNFPDRFSARQFPNYSSELNVNALLLGDSALYLCASSSNSGNTEAFFGQGTRLTVV.